Following are 27 T cell receptor beta chains from one sample sequenced in a study of T-cell memory formation after mild COVID-19. Via MiXCR, TCRdb re-called the 5' RACE reads, giving one row per CDR3 protein. The data show approximately 150,000 distinct CDR3 sequences, with around 13% seen just once and about 3.6% held by the top ten. Source material: PBMCs or a T cell subset sorted from them (not recorded which). Receptors were obtained from a man between 18 and 29 years old who had mild COVID-19 (a few samples of this study predate the infection). Cell type and time point are not known.

The V gene is TRBV18, the J gene TRBJ1-5; D is ambiguous. The germline V and J ends were trimmed by 3 bases and 10 bases, with 16 bases remaining between them. CDR1 and CDR2 from the germline V gene are KGHSH and LQKENI. The CDR3 is made up of 14 amino acids. The CDR3 sequence is CASSPGPPARPQHF. CDR3 in DNA: TGTGCCAGCTCACCGGGTCCCCCGGCAAGACCCCAGCATTTT.

The V and J genes are TRBV9 and TRBJ2-7; unclear D gene. Germline V gene lookup returns CDR1 SGDLS and CDR2 YYNGEE. V was shortened by 4 bases and J by 3 bases, with 8 bases between the two germline ends. CDR3 length: 12 amino acids. The CDR3 here is CASSTDGYEQYF. The CDR3 DNA sequence: TGTGCCAGCAGCACCGACGGCTACGAGCAGTACTTC.

The table lists this clonotype with a few counts. CDR3 nucleotide sequence: TGTGCCAGCAGCATCCTGAACACTGAAGCTTTCTTT. Amino acids: CASSILNTEAFF. V and J are TRBV7-9 and TRBJ1-1; D uncertain. Trimming shortened V by 5 bases and J by 0 bases, and 4 bases separated the two germline ends. Germline V gene lookup returns CDR1 SEHNR and CDR2 FQNEAQ (reference sequence). This CDR3 is built from 12 residues.

This clonotype turned up a few times. V gene TRBV6-5 combines with J gene TRBJ1-1; tentative D call: TRBD1 (5 bases). Germline assignment: CDR1 MNHEY and CDR2 SVGAGI. The CDR3 length is 11 residues. The V end lost 6 bases, the J end lost 11 bases, and 13 bases lay between the germline ends. The CDR3 region is CASSSTVRAFF. CDR3 coding DNA: TGTGCCAGCAGCTCGACAGTAAGGGCTTTCTTT.

CDR3 region: CASSQRQGHTDTQYF. The CDR3 DNA follows: TGTGCCAGCAGCCAACGACAGGGGCACACAGATACGCAGTATTTT. The V and J genes are TRBV7-2 and TRBJ2-3; 8 bases align to TRBD1. V lost 5 bases to trimming and J lost 2 bases; unmatched junction nucleotides: 6. There are 15 residues in the CDR3. Germline CDR1 SGHTA, CDR2 FQGNSA. Based on the CDR3 plus reference TRBV7-2 and TRBJ2-3, the full variable domain is GAGVSQSPSNKVTEKGKDVELRCDPISGHTALYWYRQSLGQGLEFLIYFQGNSAPDKSGLPSDRFSAERTGGSVSTLTIQRTQQEDSAVYLCASSQRQGHTDTQYFGPGTRLTVL.

V is TRBV30 and J is TRBJ1-4; 7 nucleotides align to TRBD1. The CDR3 loop spans 13 amino acids. Germline loops: CDR1 GTSNPN, CDR2 SVGIG (reference sequence). With 4 bases clipped from V and 5 bases from J, the junction kept 4 bases outside the gene matches. The CDR3 loop is CAWTDRMNEKLFF. The CDR3 DNA reads TGTGCCTGGACGGACAGGATGAATGAAAAACTGTTTTTT.

The chain uses TRBV5-1 and TRBJ1-2, with TRBD1 matching 8 bases. The CDR3 length is 15 residues. Germline lookup yields CDR1 SGHRS and CDR2 YFSETQ. J gave up 3 bases and V 4 bases, and 8 bases lay outside the gene matches. The CDR3 is CASSTDPGQDYGYTF. CDR3 coding DNA: TGCGCCAGCAGCACTGACCCGGGACAGGACTATGGCTACACCTTC.

This clonotype was seen many times. The chain's CDR3 is CASSRGLAGTRKDTQYF. CDR3 DNA sequence: TGTGCCAGCAGCCGGGGACTAGCGGGAACCCGGAAGGATACGCAGTATTTT. V and J are TRBV7-6 and TRBJ2-3; 13 bases align to TRBD2. Trimming at V came to 5 bases and at J to 6 bases, leaving 11 bases not matched to a gene. The germline gives CDR1 SGHVS, CDR2 FNYEAQ. The CDR3 has 17 amino acids.

This clonotype was found a few times. It may be a read error: a sequence one base away is much more abundant. The chain carries TRBV7-3 and TRBJ2-3; D not resolved. The germline gives CDR1 SGHTA, CDR2 FQGTGA. V shed 2 bases and J shed 2 bases, with 5 bases lying between them. The CDR3 has 13 residues. The DNA for the CDR3 is TGTGCCAGCAGCTTACAGGTCACAGATACGCAGTATTTT. This sequence encodes CASSLQVTDTQYF.

This clonotype was detected a few times. The rearrangement uses TRBV7-2 and TRBJ2-5; maybe TRBD2 (7 bases). V lost 8 bases and J 4 bases, leaving 17 bases between the germline ends. Germline V gene data show CDR1 as SGHTA and CDR2 as FQGNSA. The CDR3 has 14 residues. Here the CDR3 reads CASRRGGRSETQYF. In nucleotides, the CDR3 is TGTGCCAGCCGAAGGGGGGGGCGCTCAGAGACCCAGTACTTC.

The V call is TRBV3-1, the J call TRBJ2-1; the D gene is possibly TRBD1 (6 bases). V dropped 1 base and J dropped 9 bases, with 10 bases sitting between them. Germline assignment: CDR1 LGHDT and CDR2 YNNKEL (reference sequence). This CDR3 contains 13 residues. The chain's CDR3 is CASSQVGQLEQFF. DNA of the CDR3: TGTGCCAGCAGCCAAGTGGGACAACTTGAGCAGTTCTTC.

This clonotype was recorded a few times. The genes are TRBV12-3 or TRBV12-4 and TRBJ2-2; D gene uncertain. V was trimmed by 5 bases and J by 6 bases, leaving 13 bases between them. The CDR3 contains 14 residues. DNA for the CDR3: TGTGCCAGCAGTGGTGGCTCCTGGGCCGGGGAGCTGTTTTTT. Translated, it gives CASSGGSWAGELFF.

This clonotype was seen ten or more times. The CDR3 is CATVPGGREKSRETQYF. The CDR3, as DNA: TGTGCCACCGTTCCGGGGGGCAGAGAAAAGTCCAGAGAGACCCAGTACTTC. The chain carries TRBV24-1 and TRBJ2-5; possible D gene TRBD2, 7 bases. Germline V lookup: CDR1 KGHDR, CDR2 SFDVKD. CDR3 length: 17 amino acids. V lost 9 bases to trimming and J lost 4 bases, with 26 bases between them.

This clonotype came up a few times. The chain is built from TRBV12-3 or TRBV12-4 and TRBJ2-1; D is undetermined. This CDR3 contains 12 residues. Trimming shortened V by 0 bases and J by 3 bases, and 0 bases separated the two germline ends. For the CDR3, the DNA is TGTGCCAGCAGTTTAGCCTACAATGAGCAGTTCTTC. Protein sequence: CASSLAYNEQFF.

This clonotype was counted ten times or more. This chain links TRBV7-8 with TRBJ2-5; D is unclear. Germline V lookup: CDR1 SGHVS, CDR2 FQNEAQ. V was cut by 5 bases and J by 5 bases, with 9 bases left in between. The CDR3 has 12 amino acids. CDR3 sequence (DNA): TGTGCCAGCAGCCCCCTAGGGGAGACCCAGTACTTC. Its protein product is CASSPLGETQYF.

The genes are TRBV20-1 and TRBJ1-1; D ambiguous. This CDR3 spans 13 amino acids. Germline CDR1 and CDR2: DFQATT and SNEGSKA (reference sequence). V was shortened by 5 bases and J by 2 bases, with 12 bases between the two germline ends. CDR3 nucleotides: TGCAGTGCTGGCCCGGACGGAAACACTGAAGCTTTCTTT. Translation: CSAGPDGNTEAFF.

This clonotype occurred a few times. The V gene is TRBV3-1, the J gene TRBJ1-1; D gene uncertain. The CDR3 consists of 12 residues. Germline V gene data show CDR1 as LGHDT and CDR2 as YNNKEL (reference sequence). Trimming removed 2 bases from V and 5 bases from J, with 6 bases in between. The DNA of the CDR3 is TGTGCCAGCAGCCAACGTAGGACTGAAGCTTTCTTT. It specifies CASSQRRTEAFF.

In its sample, this clonotype was seen a few times. The rearrangement links TRBV7-2 to TRBJ2-2, with D perhaps TRBD2 (6 bases). V shed 1 base and J shed 9 bases, with 15 bases lying between them. The V gene's germline CDR1 is SGHTA and CDR2 FQGNSA. The CDR3 has 15 residues. The CDR3 region has the DNA TGTGCCAGCAGCTTAGGGAGGGCGCGACGGTGGGAGCTGTTTTTT. Its translation is CASSLGRARRWELFF.

The CDR3: CSARAPDRGNTEAFF. The DNA of the CDR3 is TGCAGTGCTAGAGCCCCGGACAGGGGAAACACTGAAGCTTTCTTT. The chain combines TRBV20-1 with TRBJ1-1; 9 positions agree with TRBD1. The V gene end was trimmed by 1 base and the J gene end by 2 bases; junction bases not matched to a gene: 5. The CDR3 has 15 amino acids. Germline lookup yields CDR1 DFQATT and CDR2 SNEGSKA (reference sequence).

V gene TRBV12-3 or TRBV12-4 combines with J gene TRBJ1-2; D is ambiguous. The CDR3 has 13 amino acids. V lost 6 bases to trimming and J lost 3 bases, with 11 bases between them. CDR3 region: CASSSNIYYGYTF. CDR3 sequence (DNA): TGTGCCAGCAGCTCAAACATCTACTATGGCTACACCTTC.

This clonotype appeared a few times. The rearrangement links TRBV3-1 to TRBJ1-1; D remains ambiguous. V lost 2 bases and J 8 bases, leaving 9 bases between the germline ends. This CDR3 has 12 residues. CDR1 is LGHDT and CDR2 is YNNKEL in the germline V gene (reference sequence). The CDR3 DNA reads TGTGCCAGCAGCCAATCCCCGGGGGAAGCTTTCTTT. It yields the protein CASSQSPGEAFF.

The chain links TRBV7-2 to TRBJ1-3; weak D call: TRBD1 (5 bases). The V gene's germline CDR1 is SGHTA and CDR2 FQGNSA. The germline V and J ends were trimmed by 2 bases and 0 bases, with 11 bases remaining between them. The CDR3 length is 16 residues. The CDR3 here is CASSLTRDTSGNTIYF. CDR3 bases: TGTGCCAGCAGCTTAACCAGGGATACCTCTGGAAACACCATATATTTT.

The sample holds a few counts of this clonotype. The chain employs TRBV7-2 and TRBJ2-1; D is possibly TRBD2 (7 bases). Trimming took off 5 bases at V and 11 bases at J, with 22 bases between the two ends. Germline CDR1 reads SGHTA; CDR2 reads FQGNSA. The CDR3 totals 15 residues. CDR3 amino acids: CASSPLGGDAIKQFF. The CDR3 bases are TGTGCCAGCAGCCCCCTAGGGGGGGATGCAATAAAGCAGTTCTTC.

This clonotype was seen at least ten times. This sequence joins TRBV4-3 and TRBJ1-2, with 9 bases aligning to TRBD1. Germline-derived CDR1 and CDR2 are LGHNA and YSLEER. The CDR3 loop spans 13 amino acids. V was pared by 5 bases and J by 8 bases, with 6 bases of the junction left unmatched. This CDR3 is CASSVQGARGYTF. The CDR3 DNA is TGCGCCAGCAGCGTACAGGGGGCGCGGGGCTACACCTTC.

Turning to this clonotype: One junction end does not reproduce the germline sequence, and a read error may be involved. V and J are TRBV5-1 and TRBJ2-1; 8 positions agree with TRBD2. CDR3 length equals 16 residues. Germline loops: CDR1 SGHRS, CDR2 YFSETQ. CDR3 nucleotide sequence: TGCGCCAGCAGCTTGGCCGGGGGGGACTCCTACCATGAGCAGTTCTTC. It is translated as CASSLAGGDSYHEQFF. Full variable domain (outside the CDR3, taken from reference TRBV5-1 and TRBJ2-1): KAGVTQTPRYLIKTRGQQVTLSCSPISGHRSVSWYQQTPGQGLQFLFEYFSETQRNKGNFPGRFSGRQFSNSRSEMNVSTLELGDSALYLCASSLAGGDSYHEQFFGPGTRLTVL.

This clonotype was seen only a few times. The V gene is TRBV20-1, the J gene TRBJ2-7, with a possible D match to TRBD2 (5 bases). Germline V gives CDR1 DFQATT, CDR2 SNEGSKA (reference sequence). With 4 bases removed from V and 3 bases from J, the gap between germline ends came to 10 bases. There are 12 residues in the CDR3. Here the CDR3 reads CSATGNRYEQYV. CDR3 nucleotides: TGCAGTGCTACGGGGAACCGCTACGAGCAGTACGTC.

The rearrangement uses TRBV7-3 and TRBJ2-1, with 9 bases fitting TRBD2. Trimming at V came to 2 bases and at J to 7 bases, leaving 6 bases not matched to a gene. The CDR3 is made up of 15 amino acids. Germline CDR1 reads SGHTA; CDR2 reads FQGTGA. CDR3 in DNA: TGTGCCAGCAGCTTAGGCGGGGGGGCAGGGAATGAGCAGTTCTTC. Translating it yields CASSLGGGAGNEQFF.